This T cell receptor (beta chain) was recovered during a study of T cells of healthy individuals. TCRdb analysed the 5' RACE reads with MiXCR anew, one entry per CDR3 protein. The table has 60,000 to 70,000 distinct CDR3 sequences, 15% to 20% seen once; the top ten hold around 5.1%. Trimming took off 6 bases at V and 0 bases at J, with 13 bases between the two ends. CDR3 size: 15 residues. The V gene's germline CDR1 is SGHTA and CDR2 FQGTGA. The genes are TRBV7-3 and TRBJ2-3; weak D call: TRBD1 (6 bases). The receptor was derived from a human donor in good health. The CDR3 DNA reads as TGTGCCAGCAGTCACAGGGATAGGAGCACAGATACGCAGTATTTT. Amino acid sequence: CASSHRDRSTDTQYF. Combining the CDR3 with reference TRBV7-3 and TRBJ2-3 gives the whole variable domain GAGVSQTPSNKVTEKGKYVELRCDPISGHTALYWYRQSLGQGPEFLIYFQGTGAADDSGLPNDRFFAVRPEGSVSTLKIQRTERGDSAVYLCASSHRDRSTDTQYFGPGTRLTVL.